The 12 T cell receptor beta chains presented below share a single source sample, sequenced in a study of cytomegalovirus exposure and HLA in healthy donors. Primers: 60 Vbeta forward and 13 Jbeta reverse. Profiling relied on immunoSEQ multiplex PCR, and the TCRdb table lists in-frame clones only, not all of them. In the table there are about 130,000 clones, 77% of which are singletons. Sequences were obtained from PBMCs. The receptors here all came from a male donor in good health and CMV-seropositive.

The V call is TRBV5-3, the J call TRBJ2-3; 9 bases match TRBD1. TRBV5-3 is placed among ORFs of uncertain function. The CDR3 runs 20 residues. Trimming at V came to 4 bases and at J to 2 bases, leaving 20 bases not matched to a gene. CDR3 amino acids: CARSGRDRAIPSWDTDTQYF. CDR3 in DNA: TGTGCCAGAAGCGGCCGGGACAGGGCCATTCCCTCTTGGGACACAGATACGCAGTATTTT.

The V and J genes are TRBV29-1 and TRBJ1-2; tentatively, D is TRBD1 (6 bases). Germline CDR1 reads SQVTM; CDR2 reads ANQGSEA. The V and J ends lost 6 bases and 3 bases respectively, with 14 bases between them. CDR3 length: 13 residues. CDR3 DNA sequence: TGCAGCGTCGGGGACACGAGCTACTATGGCTACACCTTC. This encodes CSVGDTSYYGYTF.

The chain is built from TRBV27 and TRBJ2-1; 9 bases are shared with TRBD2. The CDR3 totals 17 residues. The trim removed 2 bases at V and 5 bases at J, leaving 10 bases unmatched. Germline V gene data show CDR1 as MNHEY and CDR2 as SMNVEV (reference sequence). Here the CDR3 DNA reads TGTGCCAGCAGTTTACGGTTAGCGGGAGAGTTCGACAATGAGCAGTTCTTC. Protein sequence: CASSLRLAGEFDNEQFF.

The CDR3 loop is CASSPSEPGTGIFTDTQYF. In nucleotides, the CDR3 is TGCGCCAGCAGCCCATCTGAACCGGGGACAGGGATTTTCACAGATACGCAGTATTTT. The chain uses TRBV5-1 and TRBJ2-3; 9 positions match TRBD1. Germline CDR1 and CDR2: SGHRS and YFSETQ. The CDR3 has 19 residues. V gave up 4 bases and J gave up 2 bases; unmatched junction bases: 17.

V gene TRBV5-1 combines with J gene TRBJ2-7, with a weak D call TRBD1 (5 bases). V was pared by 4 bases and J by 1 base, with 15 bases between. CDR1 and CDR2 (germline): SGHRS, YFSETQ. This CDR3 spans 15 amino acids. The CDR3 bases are TGCGCCAGCAGCCCGGGTAGGGGCAGGTCCTACGAGCAGTACTTC. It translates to CASSPGRGRSYEQYF.

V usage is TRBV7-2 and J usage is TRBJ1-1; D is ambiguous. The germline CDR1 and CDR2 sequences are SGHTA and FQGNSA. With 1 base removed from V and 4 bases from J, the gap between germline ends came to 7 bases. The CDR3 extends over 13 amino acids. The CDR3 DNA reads TGTGCCAGCAGCTTAGTAGACTCCACTGAAGCTTTCTTT. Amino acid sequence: CASSLVDSTEAFF.

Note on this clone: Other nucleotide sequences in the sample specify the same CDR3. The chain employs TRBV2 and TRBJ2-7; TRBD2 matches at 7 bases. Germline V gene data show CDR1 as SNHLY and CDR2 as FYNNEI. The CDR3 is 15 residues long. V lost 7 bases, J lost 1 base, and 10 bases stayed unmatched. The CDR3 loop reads CASKTREVASYEQYF. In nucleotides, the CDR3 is TGTGCCAGCAAGACCCGGGAGGTCGCTTCCTACGAGCAGTACTTC.

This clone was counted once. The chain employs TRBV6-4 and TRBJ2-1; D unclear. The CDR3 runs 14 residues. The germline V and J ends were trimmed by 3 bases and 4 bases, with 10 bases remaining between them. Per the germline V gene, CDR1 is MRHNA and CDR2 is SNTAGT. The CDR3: CASSEDDSYNEQFF. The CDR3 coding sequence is TGTGCCAGCAGTGAAGATGACTCTTACAATGAGCAGTTCTTC.

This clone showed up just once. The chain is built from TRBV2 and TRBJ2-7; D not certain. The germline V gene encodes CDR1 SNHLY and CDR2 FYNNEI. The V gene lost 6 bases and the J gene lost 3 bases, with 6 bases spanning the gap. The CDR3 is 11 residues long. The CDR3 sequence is CASSSIYEQYF. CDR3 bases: TGTGCCAGCAGCTCTATCTACGAGCAGTACTTC.

The CDR3 region is CASSLSGKGYTF. CDR3 in DNA: TGTGCCAGCAGTTTATCGGGTAAAGGCTACACCTTC. This chain uses TRBV28 with TRBJ1-2, with D unresolved. This CDR3 has 12 amino acids. Germline values: CDR1 MDHEN, CDR2 SYDVKM. Trimming cost V 1 base and J 8 bases, with 8 bases left between them.

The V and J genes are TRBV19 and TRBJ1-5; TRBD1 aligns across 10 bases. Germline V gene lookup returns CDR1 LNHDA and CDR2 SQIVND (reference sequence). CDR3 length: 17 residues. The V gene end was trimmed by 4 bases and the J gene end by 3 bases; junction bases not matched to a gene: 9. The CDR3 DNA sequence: TGTGCCAGTAGTAGCATAACGACAGGGGGCTACAATCAGCCCCAGCATTTT. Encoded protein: CASSSITTGGYNQPQHF.

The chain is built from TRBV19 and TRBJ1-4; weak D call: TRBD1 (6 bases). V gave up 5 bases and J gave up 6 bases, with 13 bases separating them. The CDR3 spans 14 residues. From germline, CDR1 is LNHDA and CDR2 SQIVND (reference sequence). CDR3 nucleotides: TGTGCCAGTAGTCAACAGGGTCCGGATGAAAAACTGTTTTTT. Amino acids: CASSQQGPDEKLFF.